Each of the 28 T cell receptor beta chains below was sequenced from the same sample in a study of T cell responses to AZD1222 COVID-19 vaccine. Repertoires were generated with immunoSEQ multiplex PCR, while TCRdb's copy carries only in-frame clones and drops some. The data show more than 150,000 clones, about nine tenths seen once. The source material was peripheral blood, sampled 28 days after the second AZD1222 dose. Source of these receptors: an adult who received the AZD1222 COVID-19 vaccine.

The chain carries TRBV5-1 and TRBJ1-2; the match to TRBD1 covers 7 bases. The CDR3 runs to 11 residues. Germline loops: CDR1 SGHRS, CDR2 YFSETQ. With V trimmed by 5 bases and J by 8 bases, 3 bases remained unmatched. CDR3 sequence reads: CASRTGEGYTF. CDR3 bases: TGCGCCAGCAGAACAGGGGAAGGCTACACCTTC.

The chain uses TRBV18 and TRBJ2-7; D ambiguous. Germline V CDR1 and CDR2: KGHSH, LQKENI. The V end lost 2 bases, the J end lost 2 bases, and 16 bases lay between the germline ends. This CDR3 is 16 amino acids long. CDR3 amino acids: CASSPSPTQITYEQYF. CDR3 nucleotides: TGTGCCAGCTCACCAAGTCCGACTCAAATAACCTACGAGCAGTACTTC. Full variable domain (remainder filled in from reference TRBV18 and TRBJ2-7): NAGVMQNPRHLVRRRGQEARLRCSPMKGHSHVYWYRQLPEEGLKFMVYLQKENIIDESGMPKERFSAEFPKEGPSILRIQQVVRGDSAAYFCASSPSPTQITYEQYFGPGTRLTVT.

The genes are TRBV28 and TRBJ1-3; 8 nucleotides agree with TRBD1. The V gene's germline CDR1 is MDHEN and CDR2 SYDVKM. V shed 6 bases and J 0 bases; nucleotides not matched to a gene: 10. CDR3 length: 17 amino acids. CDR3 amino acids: CASRPFAQGGSGNTIYF. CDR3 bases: TGTGCCAGCAGGCCGTTTGCACAGGGGGGCTCTGGAAACACCATATATTTT.

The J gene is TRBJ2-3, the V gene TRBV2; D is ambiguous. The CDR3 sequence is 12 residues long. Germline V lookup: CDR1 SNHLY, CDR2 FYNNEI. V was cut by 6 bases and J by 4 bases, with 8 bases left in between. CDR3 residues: CASRRESDTQYF. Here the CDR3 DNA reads TGTGCCAGCAGGAGAGAATCAGATACGCAGTATTTT.

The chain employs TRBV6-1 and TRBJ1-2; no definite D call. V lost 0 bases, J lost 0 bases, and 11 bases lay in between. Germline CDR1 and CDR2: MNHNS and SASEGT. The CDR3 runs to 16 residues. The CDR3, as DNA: TGTGCCAGCAGTGAAGCCCGGATTTTAGCTAACTATGGCTACACCTTC. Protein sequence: CASSEARILANYGYTF.

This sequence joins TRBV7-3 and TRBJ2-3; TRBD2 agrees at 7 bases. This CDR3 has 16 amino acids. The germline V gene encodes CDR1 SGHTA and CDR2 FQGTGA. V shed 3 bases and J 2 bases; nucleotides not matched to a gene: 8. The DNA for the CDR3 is TGTGCCAGCAGCTTGGGCGGGAGTACCGCCACAGATACGCAGTATTTT. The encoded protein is CASSLGGSTATDTQYF.

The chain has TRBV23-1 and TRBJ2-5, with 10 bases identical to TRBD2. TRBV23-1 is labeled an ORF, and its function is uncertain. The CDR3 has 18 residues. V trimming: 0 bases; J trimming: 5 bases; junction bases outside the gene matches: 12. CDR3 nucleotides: TGCGCCAGCAGTCAATCGCCTAGCGGGAGCAGGGGGAGGGAGACCCAGTACTTC. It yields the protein CASSQSPSGSRGRETQYF.

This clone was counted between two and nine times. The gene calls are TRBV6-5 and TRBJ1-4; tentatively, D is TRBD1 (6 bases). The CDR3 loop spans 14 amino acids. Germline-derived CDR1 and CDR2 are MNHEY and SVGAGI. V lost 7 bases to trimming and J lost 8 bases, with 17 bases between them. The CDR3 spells CASKVGGSGEKLFF. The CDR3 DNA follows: TGTGCCAGCAAGGTCGGGGGCTCAGGGGAAAAACTGTTTTTT.

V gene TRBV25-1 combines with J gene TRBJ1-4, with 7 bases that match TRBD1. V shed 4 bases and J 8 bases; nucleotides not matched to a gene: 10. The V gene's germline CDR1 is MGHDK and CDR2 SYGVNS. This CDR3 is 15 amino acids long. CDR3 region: CASSGGGTAAEKLFF. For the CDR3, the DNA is TGTGCCAGCAGTGGAGGGGGGACAGCAGCAGAAAAACTGTTTTTT.

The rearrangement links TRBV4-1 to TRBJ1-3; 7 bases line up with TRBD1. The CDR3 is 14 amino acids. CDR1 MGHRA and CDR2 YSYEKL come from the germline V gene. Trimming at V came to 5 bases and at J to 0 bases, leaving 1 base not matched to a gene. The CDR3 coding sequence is TGCGCCAGCAGCTACAGGGGCTCTGGAAACACCATATATTTT. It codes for CASSYRGSGNTIYF.

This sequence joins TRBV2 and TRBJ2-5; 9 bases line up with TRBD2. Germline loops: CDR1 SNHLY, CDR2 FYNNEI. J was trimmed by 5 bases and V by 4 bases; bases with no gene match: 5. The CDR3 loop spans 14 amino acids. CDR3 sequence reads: CASSVIAGAETQYF. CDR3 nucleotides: TGTGCCAGCAGTGTGATAGCGGGAGCTGAGACCCAGTACTTC. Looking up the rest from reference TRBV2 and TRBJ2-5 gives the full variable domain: EPEVTQTPSHQVTQMGQEVILRCVPISNHLYFYWYRQILGQKVEFLVSFYNNEISEKSEIFDDQFSVERPDGSNFTLKIRSTKLEDSAMYFCASSVIAGAETQYFGPGTRLLVL.

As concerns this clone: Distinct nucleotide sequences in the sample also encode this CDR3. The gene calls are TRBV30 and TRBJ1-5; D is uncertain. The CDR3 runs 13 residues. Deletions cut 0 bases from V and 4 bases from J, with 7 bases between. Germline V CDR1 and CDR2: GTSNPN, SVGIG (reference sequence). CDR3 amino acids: CAWSVSGNQPQHF. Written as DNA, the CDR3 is TGTGCCTGGAGTGTATCGGGAAATCAGCCCCAGCATTTT.

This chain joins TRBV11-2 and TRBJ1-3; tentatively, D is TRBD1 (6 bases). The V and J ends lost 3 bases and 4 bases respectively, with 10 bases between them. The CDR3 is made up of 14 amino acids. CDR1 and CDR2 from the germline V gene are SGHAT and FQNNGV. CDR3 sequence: CASSFPDRGNTIYF. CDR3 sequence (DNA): TGTGCCAGCAGCTTCCCGGACAGAGGAAACACCATATATTTT. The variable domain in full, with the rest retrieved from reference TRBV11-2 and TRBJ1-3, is EAGVAQSPRYKIIEKRQSVAFWCNPISGHATLYWYQQILGQGPKLLIQFQNNGVVDDSQLPKDRFSAERLKGVDSTLKIQPAKLEDSAVYLCASSFPDRGNTIYFGEGSWLTVV.

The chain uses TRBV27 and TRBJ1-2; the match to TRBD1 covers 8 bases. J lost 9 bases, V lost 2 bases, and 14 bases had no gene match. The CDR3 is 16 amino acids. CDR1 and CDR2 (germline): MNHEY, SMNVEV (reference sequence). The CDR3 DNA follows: TGTGCCAGCAGTTTACTCGCGACAGGGGAAAGGGGGAGCTACACCTTC. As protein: CASSLLATGERGSYTF.

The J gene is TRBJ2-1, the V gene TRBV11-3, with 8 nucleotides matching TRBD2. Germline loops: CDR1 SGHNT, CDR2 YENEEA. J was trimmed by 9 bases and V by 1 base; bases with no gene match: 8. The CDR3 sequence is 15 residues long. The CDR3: CASSLGGSGVGEQFF. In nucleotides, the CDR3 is TGTGCCAGCAGCTTAGGGGGTAGCGGGGTGGGTGAGCAGTTCTTC.

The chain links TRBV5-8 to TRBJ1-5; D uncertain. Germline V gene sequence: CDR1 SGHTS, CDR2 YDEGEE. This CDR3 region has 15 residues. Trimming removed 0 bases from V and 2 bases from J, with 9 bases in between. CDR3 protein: CASSLEWVGNQPQHF. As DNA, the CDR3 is TGTGCCAGCAGCTTGGAGTGGGTGGGCAATCAGCCCCAGCATTTT.

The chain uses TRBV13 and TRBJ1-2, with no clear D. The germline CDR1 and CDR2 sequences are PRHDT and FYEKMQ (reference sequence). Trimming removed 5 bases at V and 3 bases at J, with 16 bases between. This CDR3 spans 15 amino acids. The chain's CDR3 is CASSPDVSYYYGYTF. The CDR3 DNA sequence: TGTGCCAGCAGCCCGGACGTATCCTACTACTATGGCTACACCTTC.

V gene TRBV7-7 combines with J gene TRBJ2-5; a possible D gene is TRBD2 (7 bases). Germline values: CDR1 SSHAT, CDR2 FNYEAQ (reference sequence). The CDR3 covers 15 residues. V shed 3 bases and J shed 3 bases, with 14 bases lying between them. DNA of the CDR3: TGTGCCAGCAGCTTGGTGGGGGGGCTCAAAGAGACCCAGTACTTC. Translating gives CASSLVGGLKETQYF.

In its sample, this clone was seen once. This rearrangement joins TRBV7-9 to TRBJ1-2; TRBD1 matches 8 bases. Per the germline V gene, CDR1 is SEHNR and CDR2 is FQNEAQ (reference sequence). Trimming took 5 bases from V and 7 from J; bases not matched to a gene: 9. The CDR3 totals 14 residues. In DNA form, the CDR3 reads TGTGCCAGCAGCATCGACCAGGGGGCCGGTGGCTACACCTTC. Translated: CASSIDQGAGGYTF.

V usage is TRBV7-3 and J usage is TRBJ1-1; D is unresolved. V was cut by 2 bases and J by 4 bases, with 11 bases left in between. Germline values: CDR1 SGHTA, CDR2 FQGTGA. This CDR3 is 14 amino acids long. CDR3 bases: TGTGCCAGCAGCTTAGGGCTCGGTGGCACTGAAGCTTTCTTT. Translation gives CASSLGLGGTEAFF. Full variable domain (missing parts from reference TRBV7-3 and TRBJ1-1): GAGVSQTPSNKVTEKGKYVELRCDPISGHTALYWYRQSLGQGPEFLIYFQGTGAADDSGLPNDRFFAVRPEGSVSTLKIQRTERGDSAVYLCASSLGLGGTEAFFGQGTRLTVV.

CDR3 loop: CASSTQHGGGYNEQFF. DNA for the CDR3: TGTGCCAGTAGTACCCAACATGGGGGGGGGTACAATGAGCAGTTCTTC. V gene TRBV19 combines with J gene TRBJ2-1; 7 nucleotides match TRBD2. V dropped 4 bases and J dropped 4; count of bases not matched to a gene: 10. This CDR3 has 16 amino acids. The germline CDR1 and CDR2 sequences are LNHDA and SQIVND (reference sequence). The full variable domain, its missing parts supplied by reference TRBV19 and TRBJ2-1, is DGGITQSPKYLFRKEGQNVTLSCEQNLNHDAMYWYRQDPGQGLRLIYYSQIVNDFQKGDIAEGYSVSREKKESFPLTVTSAQKNPTAFYLCASSTQHGGGYNEQFFGPGTRLTVL.

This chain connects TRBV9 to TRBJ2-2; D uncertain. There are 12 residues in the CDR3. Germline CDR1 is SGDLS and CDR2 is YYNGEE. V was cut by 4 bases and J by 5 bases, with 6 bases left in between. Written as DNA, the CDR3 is TGTGCCAGCAGCCTTCTGACCGGGGAGCTGTTTTTT. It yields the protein CASSLLTGELFF.

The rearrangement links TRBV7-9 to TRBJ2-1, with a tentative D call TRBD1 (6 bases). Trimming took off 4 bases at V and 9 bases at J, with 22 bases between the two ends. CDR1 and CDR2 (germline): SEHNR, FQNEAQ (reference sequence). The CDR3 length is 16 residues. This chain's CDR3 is CASSSPTAGAQGEQFF. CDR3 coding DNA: TGTGCCAGCAGCTCCCCTACGGCAGGGGCGCAGGGTGAGCAGTTCTTC. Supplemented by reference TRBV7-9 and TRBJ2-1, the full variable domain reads DTGVSQNPRHKITKRGQNVTFRCDPISEHNRLYWYRQTLGQGPEFLTYFQNEAQLEKSRLLSDRFSAERPKGSFSTLEIQRTEQGDSAMYLCASSSPTAGAQGEQFFGPGTRLTVL.

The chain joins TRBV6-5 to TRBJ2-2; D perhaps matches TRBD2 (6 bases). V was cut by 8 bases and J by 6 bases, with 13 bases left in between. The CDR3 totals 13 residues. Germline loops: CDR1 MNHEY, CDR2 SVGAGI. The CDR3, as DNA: TGTGCCAGCGGGGGGTTAGGGGCCGGGGAGCTGTTTTTT. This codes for CASGGLGAGELFF.

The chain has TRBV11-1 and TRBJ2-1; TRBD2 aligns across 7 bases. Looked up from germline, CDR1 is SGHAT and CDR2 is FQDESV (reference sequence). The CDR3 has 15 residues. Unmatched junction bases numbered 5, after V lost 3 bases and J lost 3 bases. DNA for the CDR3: TGTGCCAGCAGCTTCCCTTCGGGAGGCTACAATGAGCAGTTCTTC. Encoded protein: CASSFPSGGYNEQFF.

The CDR3 nucleotides are TGTGCCAGCAGGTCCTCCGGGGTCTATGGCTACACCTTC. Protein sequence: CASRSSGVYGYTF. V is TRBV12-3 or TRBV12-4 and J is TRBJ1-2; D not certain. CDR3 length equals 13 residues. V was shortened by 6 bases and J by 4 bases, with 12 bases between the two germline ends.

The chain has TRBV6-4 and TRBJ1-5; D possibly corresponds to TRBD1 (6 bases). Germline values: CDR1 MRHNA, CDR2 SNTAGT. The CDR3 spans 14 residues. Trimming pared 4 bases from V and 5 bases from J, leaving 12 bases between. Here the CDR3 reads CASSASGEHQPQHF. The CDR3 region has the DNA TGTGCCAGCAGTGCGTCAGGGGAGCATCAGCCCCAGCATTTT.

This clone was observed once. The CDR3 sequence is CASSPRSGSNTGELFF. CDR3 nucleotides: TGTGCCAGCAGCCCGCGTAGCGGATCGAACACCGGGGAGCTGTTTTTT. The genes are TRBV4-2 and TRBJ2-2; possible D gene TRBD2, 6 bases. This CDR3 is 16 amino acids long. The V gene lost 4 bases and the J gene lost 0 bases, with 12 bases spanning the gap. CDR1 is LGHNA and CDR2 is YNFKEQ in the germline V gene.